A single sample is the source of the 10 T cell receptor beta chains below, sequenced in a study of cytomegalovirus exposure and HLA in healthy donors. The study ran its PCR with 60 Vbeta and 13 Jbeta primers. Sequencing used immunoSEQ multiplex PCR; TCRdb keeps in-frame clones, though not all of them. The sample lists about 180,000 clones; about four fifths were seen once. Sequencing used PBMCs. All receptors derive from a man aged 25-45 years in good health and CMV-seropositive.

The chain combines TRBV7-9 with TRBJ2-7, with TRBD1 matching over 7 bases. The CDR3 loop spans 16 amino acids. V was pared by 4 bases and J by 1 base, with 10 bases of the junction left unmatched. CDR1 and CDR2 (germline): SEHNR, FQNEAQ (reference sequence). The CDR3 nucleotides are TGTGCCAGCAGCTCGGGAACAGGGGCCATGTCCTACGAGCAGTACTTC. Its protein product is CASSSGTGAMSYEQYF.

The chain combines TRBV6-1 with TRBJ2-2, with TRBD1 matching over 9 bases. This CDR3 spans 14 amino acids. The V and J ends lost 9 bases and 4 bases, in that order; junction bases with no gene match: 6. The germline V gene encodes CDR1 MNHNS and CDR2 SASEGT. This CDR3 reads CASHDRGATGELFF. DNA of the CDR3: TGTGCCAGTCACGACAGGGGGGCCACCGGGGAGCTGTTTTTT.

V gene TRBV27 combines with J gene TRBJ1-2; 9 bases line up with TRBD1. Germline V gene data show CDR1 as MNHEY and CDR2 as SMNVEV (reference sequence). This CDR3 spans 16 amino acids. V dropped 5 bases and J dropped 7; count of bases not matched to a gene: 14. The chain's CDR3 is CASSPNPGQGFLGYTF. The CDR3 DNA reads TGTGCCAGCAGTCCAAACCCGGGACAGGGCTTCCTTGGCTACACCTTC.

The chain combines TRBV5-1 with TRBJ1-5, with TRBD1 matching over 11 bases. The V and J ends lost 4 bases and 4 bases, in that order; junction bases with no gene match: 4. The CDR3 runs 15 residues. Germline CDR1 SGHRS, CDR2 YFSETQ. CDR3 in DNA: TGCGCCAGCAGCCCTGGGGACAGGGGGAATCAGCCCCAGCATTTT. This translates into CASSPGDRGNQPQHF.

This clone has only one observation. The chain carries TRBV5-6 and TRBJ2-5; 7 bases align to TRBD2. The CDR3 length is 15 residues. The germline V gene encodes CDR1 SGHDT and CDR2 YYEEEE. Unmatched junction bases numbered 15, after V lost 8 bases and J lost 5 bases. CDR3 nucleotides: TGTGCCAGTAACCTCGCGGGGGTGGTTTTGGAGACCCAGTACTTC. Amino acids: CASNLAGVVLETQYF.

The chain combines TRBV6-5 with TRBJ2-5; 7 bases map to TRBD2. The J call may not be correct, given that the DNA end is closer to TRBJ2-7. The CDR3 length is 14 residues. The germline V gene encodes CDR1 MNHEY and CDR2 SVGAGI. The CDR3 reads CASTPRTRFHEQYF. In DNA, the CDR3 is TGTGCCAGCACTCCGAGGACTAGGTTCCACGAGCAGTACTTC.

The rearrangement links TRBV15 to TRBJ2-2; TRBD1 might be the D (6 bases). The germline V and J ends were trimmed by 3 bases and 2 bases, with 10 bases remaining between them. CDR1 is LNHNV, CDR2 YYDKDF, per germline (reference sequence). The CDR3 totals 15 residues. In DNA form, the CDR3 reads TGTGCCACCAGCAGCCCGACAGGCAACACCGGGGAGCTGTTTTTT. Translating gives CATSSPTGNTGELFF.

This clone was seen only once. CDR3 DNA: TGTGCCAGCAGCTTATGGGGACAGGGGGACAACTATGGCTACACCTTC. Protein: CASSLWGQGDNYGYTF. The rearrangement links TRBV5-6 to TRBJ1-2; 11 positions match TRBD1. Losses at the gene ends were 2 bases for V and 2 bases for J; bases not matched to a gene: 5. Per the germline V gene, CDR1 is SGHDT and CDR2 is YYEEEE. This CDR3 comprises 16 residues.

This clone has only one observation. This sample also contains other DNA sequences that code for the same CDR3. The V call is TRBV2, the J call TRBJ1-5; TRBD1 is a possible D gene (5 bases). The V end lost 7 bases, the J end lost 7 bases, and 17 bases lay between the germline ends. Germline V gene sequence: CDR1 SNHLY, CDR2 FYNNEI. The CDR3 is made up of 14 amino acids. The CDR3 nucleotides read TGTGCCAGCATACGTCAACAGGCTGGCCAGCCCCAGCATTTT. Translation: CASIRQQAGQPQHF.

V is TRBV6-1 and J is TRBJ1-6; TRBD1 aligns across 7 bases. Germline CDR1 MNHNS, CDR2 SASEGT. The CDR3 sequence is 17 residues long. After removal of 1 base from V and 5 bases from J, the junction contained 8 bases not matched to a gene. DNA for the CDR3: TGTGCCAGCAGTGAAGTACCACCGACAGGGAATAATTCACCCCTCCACTTT. Encoded protein: CASSEVPPTGNNSPLHF.